A single sample is the source of the 29 T cell receptor beta chains below, sequenced in a study of regulatory T cells in long-lasting Graves disease. Researchers made TCR beta libraries by using iRepertoire HTBI primers and running Arm-PCR on CDR3 regions. TCRdb reprocessed the multiplex PCR reads with MiXCR, giving one entry per CDR3 protein. The table lists roughly 510,000 distinct CDR3 sequences, roughly a sixth of them singletons. Time point defined: newly diagnosed GD, antithyroid drugs for less than 3 months. After RNA was extracted from PBMCs, the TCR library was made from it. These data were also filed under a second study, of T cells in Graves' hyperthyroidism and ophthalmopathy.

The input for sequencing was peripheral blood mononuclear cells (PBMCs), taken at new diagnosis, from a patient treated with antithyroid drugs. Source of these receptors: a man between 18 and 29 years old with Graves disease.

This clonotype has at least ten counts. The V and J genes are TRBV12-3 or TRBV12-4 and TRBJ1-4; 8 bases fit TRBD1. The CDR3 runs 16 residues. V shed 5 bases and J 13 bases; nucleotides not matched to a gene: 18. The DNA of the CDR3 is TGTGCCAGCAGTCCCCACCGGACAGGGCAAAGGGATGGACTGTTTTTT. It encodes CASSPHRTGQRDGLFF.

This clonotype has a handful of counts. CDR3 protein: CASSLVARSSYEQYF. The CDR3 DNA reads TGTGCCAGCAGCTTAGTCGCCCGGAGCTCCTACGAGCAGTACTTC. V is TRBV7-9 and J is TRBJ2-7; no definite D call. Germline loops: CDR1 SEHNR, CDR2 FQNEAQ (reference sequence). The CDR3 runs to 15 residues. V shed 1 base and J shed 0 bases, with 10 bases lying between them.

Turning to this clonotype: Given a far larger clone just one base away, this is likely a sequencing read error. This chain links TRBV5-1 with TRBJ2-3, with unresolved D. The CDR3 has 14 residues. The V gene's germline CDR1 is SGHRS and CDR2 YFSETQ. V was trimmed by 5 bases and J by 0 bases, leaving 10 bases between them. The CDR3 bases are TGCGCCAGCAGTCCCAACGGTAGCACAGATACGCAGTATTTT. It translates to CASSPNGSTDTQYF.

The table lists this clonotype with many counts. This chain joins TRBV5-1 and TRBJ2-1; no definite D call. The CDR3 covers 15 residues. The V and J ends lost 4 bases and 0 bases respectively, with 11 bases between them. The germline gives CDR1 SGHRS, CDR2 YFSETQ. The CDR3 loop reads CASSPPRSSYNEQFF. For the CDR3, the DNA is TGCGCCAGCAGCCCCCCGAGGAGCTCCTACAATGAGCAGTTCTTC.

On this clonotype: Likely a read error: the CDR3 ends without its conserved phenylalanine or tryptophan. CDR3 residues: CASSFKGSSIDTQYS. CDR3 coding DNA: TGTGCCAGCAGCTTCAAGGGGTCCTCGATTGATACGCAGTATTCT. The J gene is TRBJ2-3, the V gene TRBV11-1, with TRBD1 as a possible D gene (5 bases). V was pared by 3 bases and J by 6 bases, with 16 bases between. Germline V lookup: CDR1 SGHAT, CDR2 FQDESV (reference sequence). This CDR3 has 15 amino acids.

Points on this clonotype: This may come from a read error, since a much larger clone is one base off. The chain is built from TRBV7-2 and TRBJ1-5; no clear D. Trimming took off 3 bases at V and 3 bases at J, with 12 bases between the two ends. Looked up from germline, CDR1 is SGHTA and CDR2 is FQGNSA. The CDR3 consists of 15 residues. CDR3 residues: CASSFVTEHNQPQHF. The CDR3 bases are TGTGCCAGCAGCTTCGTGACGGAGCACAATCAGCCCCAGCATTTT.

Concerning this clonotype: This may be a read error: a much more frequent sequence differs by one nucleotide. The chain joins TRBV28 to TRBJ1-1; unclear D gene. The CDR3 sequence is 12 residues long. CDR1 is MDHEN and CDR2 is SYDVKM in the germline V gene. In DNA form, the CDR3 reads TGTGTCAGCGCACGTCAGAACACTGAAGCTTTCTTT. Encoded protein: CVSARQNTEAFF.

This clonotype was seen more than once but under ten times. The V call is TRBV6-1, the J call TRBJ2-3, with 9 nucleotides matching TRBD1. Germline values: CDR1 MNHNS, CDR2 SASEGT. V trimming: 7 bases; J trimming: 4 bases; junction bases outside the gene matches: 3. The CDR3 spans 13 residues. The CDR3 reads CASTGQGSDTQYF. Written as DNA, the CDR3 is TGTGCCAGCACGGGACAGGGATCAGATACGCAGTATTTT.

The chain has TRBV6-1 and TRBJ2-5; D may be TRBD1 or TRBD2 (5 bases each). V lost 5 bases and J lost 5, with 15 bases in between. Per germline, CDR1 MNHNS and CDR2 SASEGT. The CDR3 sequence is 14 residues long. DNA of the CDR3: TGTGCCAGCAGTAGGCCCCTCTGGGGGGAGACCCAGTACTTC. Protein sequence: CASSRPLWGETQYF.

This clonotype was observed many times. This chain connects TRBV20-1 to TRBJ1-1; weak D call: TRBD1 (5 bases). There are 15 residues in the CDR3. The germline V gene encodes CDR1 DFQATT and CDR2 SNEGSKA (reference sequence). The V and J ends lost 3 bases and 7 bases respectively, with 21 bases between them. CDR3 residues: CSASPDTGLDDEAFF. Written as DNA, the CDR3 is TGCAGTGCTAGTCCGGATACAGGACTGGACGATGAAGCTTTCTTT.

The chain joins TRBV5-6 to TRBJ1-4, with a possible D match to TRBD1 (5 bases). The length of the CDR3 is 17 residues. The germline V gene encodes CDR1 SGHDT and CDR2 YYEEEE. Trimming shortened V by 4 bases and J by 1 base, and 17 bases separated the two germline ends. The CDR3 DNA sequence: TGTGCCAGCAGCAGGGCGGGGGATGTTGGAACTAATGAAAAACTGTTTTTT. It yields the protein CASSRAGDVGTNEKLFF.

This clonotype was detected many times. The V gene is TRBV28, the J gene TRBJ1-5, with TRBD1 matching over 8 bases. The CDR3 spans 15 residues. Trimming cost V 2 bases and J 5 bases; bases outside gene matches: 5. Per the germline V gene, CDR1 is MDHEN and CDR2 is SYDVKM. CDR3 loop: CASSLIGQGYQPQHF. The CDR3 region has the DNA TGTGCCAGCAGTTTAATCGGACAGGGATATCAGCCCCAGCATTTT.

This clonotype was seen repeatedly, ten times or more. The chain is built from TRBV10-3 and TRBJ2-7, with 8 bases aligning to TRBD1. Germline assignment: CDR1 ENHRY and CDR2 SYGVKD. The ends lost 6 bases at V and 2 bases at J; junction bases unmatched: 6. The CDR3 runs 14 residues. CDR3 nucleotide sequence: TGTGCCATCAGCCCCAGACAGGGGACCTACGAGCAGTACTTC. This gives the protein CAISPRQGTYEQYF.

A note on this clonotype: This may be a read error, as it is one base from a much larger clone. The chain joins TRBV6-1 to TRBJ1-1; no reliable D call. Germline V gives CDR1 MNHNS, CDR2 SASEGT. The CDR3 is 13 amino acids. Trimming took 2 bases from V and 0 from J, leaving 4 bases between them. CDR3 in amino acids: CASSERMNTEAFF. The CDR3, as DNA: TGTGCCAGCAGTGAACGGATGAACACTGAAGCTTTCTTT.

This clonotype was seen more than once but under ten times. The chain uses TRBV5-8 and TRBJ1-1, with TRBD1 as a possible D gene (5 bases). Deletions cut 0 bases from V and 7 bases from J, with 7 bases between. The germline V gene encodes CDR1 SGHTS and CDR2 YDEGEE. This CDR3 spans 12 amino acids. CDR3 in amino acids: CASSLDRSEAFF. CDR3 nucleotide sequence: TGTGCCAGCAGCTTGGACAGGAGTGAAGCTTTCTTT.

The chain is built from TRBV6-2 or TRBV6-3 and TRBJ2-7, with no clear D. The CDR3 spans 14 residues. CDR1 and CDR2 (germline): MNHEY, SVGEGT. Trimming removed 0 bases at V and 4 bases at J, with 10 bases between. The CDR3 sequence: CASSYSGSLYEQYF. Written as DNA, the CDR3 is TGTGCCAGCAGTTACTCGGGCAGTTTGTACGAGCAGTACTTC.

In its sample, this clonotype was seen many times. The V gene is TRBV7-8, the J gene TRBJ2-3; 7 bases match TRBD2. V dropped 5 bases and J dropped 2; count of bases not matched to a gene: 10. The CDR3 totals 16 residues. Germline values: CDR1 SGHVS, CDR2 FQNEAQ. The CDR3 sequence: CASSHTGAGVTDTQYF. CDR3 sequence (DNA): TGTGCCAGCAGCCATACCGGGGCGGGGGTCACAGATACGCAGTATTTT.

This clonotype was seen repeatedly, ten times or more. The chain is built from TRBV20-1 and TRBJ2-1, with D perhaps being TRBD1 or TRBD2 (5 bases each). Germline lookup yields CDR1 DFQATT and CDR2 SNEGSKA (reference sequence). The CDR3 is 15 amino acids. The V end lost 0 bases, the J end lost 11 bases, and 20 bases lay between the germline ends. CDR3 nucleotides: TGCAGTGCTAGAGACGGGCAGGGCCCCTTGGGACAGCAGTTCTTC. It codes for CSARDGQGPLGQQFF.

This clonotype was picked up many times. V is TRBV20-1 and J is TRBJ2-2; 7 bases align to TRBD1. The CDR3 consists of 17 residues. J was trimmed by 2 bases and V by 3 bases; bases with no gene match: 12. CDR1 DFQATT and CDR2 SNEGSKA come from the germline V gene (reference sequence). This CDR3 reads CSARVTGTAPNTGELFF. The CDR3 DNA is TGCAGTGCTAGGGTGACCGGGACAGCACCAAACACCGGGGAGCTGTTTTTT.

This clonotype was recorded a few times. The chain joins TRBV3-1 to TRBJ1-1; no clear D gene. The V end was cut by 0 bases, the J end by 6 bases, with 8 bases between. The CDR3 has 13 amino acids. Germline values: CDR1 LGHDT, CDR2 YNNKEL (reference sequence). DNA of the CDR3: TGTGCCAGCAGCCAAGATCGGTGGGCTGAAGCTTTCTTT. Translating it yields CASSQDRWAEAFF.

This clonotype was recorded many times. DNA of the CDR3: TGTGCCAGCAGTTTAGTGGGGGGGAGTGTGACCCAGTACTTC. Translating it yields CASSLVGGSVTQYF. J is TRBJ2-5 and V is TRBV28; 7 bases match TRBD2. The CDR3 is made up of 14 amino acids. V was clipped by 2 bases and J by 7 bases; unmatched bases: 7. CDR1 and CDR2 (germline): MDHEN, SYDVKM.

CDR3 coding DNA: TGCAGCGTTGGAGGGCTTGGGACGGCCGCCGACTACACCTTC. Encoded protein: CSVGGLGTAADYTF. V gene TRBV29-1 combines with J gene TRBJ1-2; the D gene is possibly TRBD1 (5 bases). V was pared by 4 bases and J by 10 bases, with 22 bases between. The CDR3 extends over 14 amino acids. Germline V gene sequence: CDR1 SQVTM, CDR2 ANQGSEA.

This clonotype was seen repeatedly, ten times or more. The CDR3 sequence is CASSEAGQAQETQYF. In nucleotides, the CDR3 is TGTGCCAGCAGCGAAGCTGGCCAGGCGCAAGAGACCCAGTACTTC. The chain recombines TRBV12-3 or TRBV12-4 with TRBJ2-5, with D unclear. The CDR3 spans 15 residues. Trimming stripped 6 bases from V and 2 bases from J, with 16 bases between.

This clonotype was recorded many times. The genes are TRBV5-1 and TRBJ1-1; TRBD1 matches 11 bases. Germline CDR1 is SGHRS and CDR2 is YFSETQ. With 0 bases clipped from V and 6 bases from J, the junction kept 4 bases outside the gene matches. This CDR3 contains 15 residues. CDR3 sequence: CASSLDGQGAPEAFF. The CDR3 bases are TGCGCCAGCAGCTTGGACGGACAGGGGGCGCCTGAAGCTTTCTTT.

Only a few counts were recorded for this clonotype. The chain joins TRBV6-1 to TRBJ2-7; 13 bases map to TRBD2. The CDR3 has 15 residues. V gave up 3 bases and J gave up 7 bases; unmatched junction bases: 6. Germline lookup yields CDR1 MNHNS and CDR2 SASEGT. Here the CDR3 DNA reads TGTGCCAGCAGTGATTCGGGACTAGCGGGAAATGAGCAGTACTTC. It yields the protein CASSDSGLAGNEQYF.

This clonotype was counted between two and nine times. The chain combines TRBV5-1 with TRBJ2-7, with 8 positions matching TRBD1. Germline V gene lookup returns CDR1 SGHRS and CDR2 YFSETQ. Germline trimming cut 4 bases from V and 3 bases from J; bases unmatched to any gene: 6. CDR3 length: 14 residues. The CDR3 spells CASSIAGTGYEQYF. DNA of the CDR3: TGCGCCAGCAGCATTGCCGGGACAGGCTACGAGCAGTACTTC.

A few counts support this clonotype. V and J are TRBV20-1 and TRBJ2-6; D remains ambiguous. Germline lookup yields CDR1 DFQATT and CDR2 SNEGSKA (reference sequence). V was cut by 4 bases and J by 7 bases, with 11 bases left in between. This CDR3 has 13 residues. CDR3 region: CSAKNPVANVLTF. In DNA form, the CDR3 reads TGCAGTGCTAAGAACCCCGTCGCCAACGTCCTGACTTTC.

This clonotype occurred many times. The V gene is TRBV28, the J gene TRBJ2-7, with 10 bases fitting TRBD2. Germline-derived CDR1 and CDR2 are MDHEN and SYDVKM. Losses at the gene ends were 6 bases for V and 5 bases for J; bases not matched to a gene: 7. This CDR3 spans 14 amino acids. The CDR3: CASRLAGTLHEQYF. Here the CDR3 DNA reads TGTGCCAGCAGACTAGCGGGAACGTTGCACGAGCAGTACTTC.

In this sample, this clonotype turned up many times. The genes are TRBV2 and TRBJ1-5, with D perhaps TRBD1 (6 bases). This CDR3 is built from 13 residues. V gave up 5 bases and J gave up 4 bases, with 9 bases separating them. Germline V gene lookup returns CDR1 SNHLY and CDR2 FYNNEI. The CDR3 coding sequence is TGTGCCAGCAGTCGACAGGAGAATCAGCCCCAGCATTTT. Translated, it gives CASSRQENQPQHF.